This T cell receptor beta chain was identified in a study of blood T cells in healthy people across ages. The germline CDR1 and CDR2 sequences are SGHRS and YFSETQ. The CDR3 consists of 13 residues. The germline V and J ends were trimmed by 4 bases and 3 bases, with 10 bases remaining between them. Worth noting for this clonotype: Its antigen remains unknown.

Next came a second PCR, run for about 7 to 11 cycles, which used a sample-barcoded 5' primer along with a J-beta primer mix. Each cDNA was tagged by a template-switch adaptor containing 12 random nucleotides. TCRdb analysed the 5' RACE reads with MiXCR anew, one entry per CDR3 protein. The table lists over a million distinct CDR3 sequences, 59% of them singletons. Donors were healthy Caucasian individuals from Russia aged about 6 to 90. Study findings and constraints: A greater number of naive CD4+ cells and higher diversity distinguished long-lived donors from aged donors. Per-million-T-cell TCR beta diversity fell roughly linearly with age.

The sample consisted of blood. V usage is TRBV5-1 and J usage is TRBJ1-2; D is unclear. This TCR was recovered from a man aged 18 to 29 in good health. The CDR3 here is CASSIDGDYGYTF. In DNA form, the CDR3 reads TGCGCCAGCAGCATCGACGGTGACTATGGCTACACCTTC.